This T cell receptor (beta chain) was retrieved from a study of blood T cell repertoires in COVID-19. CDR3 length: 13 amino acids. Germline V gives CDR1 KGHSH, CDR2 LQKENI. Trimming removed 4 bases from V and 1 base from J, with 7 bases in between. This clone was found once. Generated by immunoSEQ multiplex PCR, the TCRdb table keeps only in-frame clones and is missing some. Of just over 650,000 clones in the sample, 70% to 90% were seen once. The rearrangement links TRBV18 to TRBJ1-1; a weak D match, TRBD1 (6 bases). The receptor's source is a woman between 18 and 29 years old with acute or convalescent COVID-19. The material sequenced was peripheral blood. The CDR3 is CASSRGQNTEAFF. The CDR3, as DNA: TGTGCCAGCTCACGGGGACAGAACACTGAAGCTTTCTTT. Filled out from reference TRBV18 and TRBJ1-1, the complete variable domain reads NAGVMQNPRHLVRRRGQEARLRCSPMKGHSHVYWYRQLPEEGLKFMVYLQKENIIDESGMPKERFSAEFPKEGPSILRIQQVVRGDSAAYFCASSRGQNTEAFFGQGTRLTVV.